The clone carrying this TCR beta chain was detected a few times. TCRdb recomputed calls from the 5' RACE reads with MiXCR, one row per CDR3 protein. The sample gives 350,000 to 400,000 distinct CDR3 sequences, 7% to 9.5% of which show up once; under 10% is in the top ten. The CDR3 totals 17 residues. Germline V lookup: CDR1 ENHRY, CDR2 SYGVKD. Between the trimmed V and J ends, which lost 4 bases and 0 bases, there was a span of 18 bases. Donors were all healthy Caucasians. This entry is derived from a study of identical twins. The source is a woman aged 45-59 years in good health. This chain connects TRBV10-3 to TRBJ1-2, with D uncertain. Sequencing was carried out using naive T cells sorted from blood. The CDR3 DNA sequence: TGTGCCATCAGTGCCAACAGAGCCCTATCTTCTAACTATGGCTACACCTTC. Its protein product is CAISANRALSSNYGYTF.